A selection of T cell receptor beta chains follows, all from one sample in a study of blood T cells in healthy people across ages. TCRdb independently ran MiXCR on the 5' RACE reads; one entry per CDR3 protein. The sample holds about 810,000 distinct CDR3 sequences; roughly 40% are singletons and the top ten take 10% to 15%. The sequencing input was blood. All receptors come from a man younger than 30 in good health. Both conserved end residues are part of each CDR3. The D gene is left open where the match is weak. Expanded clones get a size class; other rows say once, few or many, or leave the size out.

d_call,v_call,clone_size,cdr3_length,j_call,cdr3_nt,cdr3_aa
-,TRBV7-2,-,15,TRBJ1-6,TGTGCCAGCAGCTTTGGGGGGGTATTCAATTCACCCCTCCACTTT,CASSFGGVFNSPLHF
-,TRBV7-2,-,14,TRBJ1-1,TGTGCCAGCAGCCCTGAGGCGGAGGGAAATGAAGCTTTCTTT,CASSPEAEGNEAFF
-,TRBV2,few,13,TRBJ2-5,TGTGCCAGCAGTGGGGGGGAACAAGAGACCCAGTACTTC,CASSGGEQETQYF
-,TRBV2,-,15,TRBJ2-3,TGTGCCAACAGTCCGATGCAACCTAGCACAGATACGCAGTATTTT,CANSPMQPSTDTQYF
-,TRBV7-2,few,13,TRBJ2-3,TGTGCCAGCAGCTTAACAGGGCCTGTTGCGCAGTATTTT,CASSLTGPVAQYF
TRBD2,TRBV10-3,-,17,TRBJ2-1,TGTGCCATCAGTGATAACAGCGGGAGGGCCTCTTACAATGAGCAGTTCTTC,CAISDNSGRASYNEQFF
TRBD1,TRBV29-1,few,15,TRBJ2-5,TGCAGCGTTGAAGTGGGGACAGGGCGACCAGAGACCCAGTACTTC,CSVEVGTGRPETQYF
-,TRBV7-8,few,14,TRBJ2-3,TGTGCCAGCAGCTTAGAGGCGAACACAGATACGCAGTATTTT,CASSLEANTDTQYF
TRBD2,TRBV7-2,-,14,TRBJ2-1,TGTGCCAGCAGCGCGGGGGGGCCTGTTCCTGAGCAGGTCTTC,CASSAGGPVPEQVF
-,TRBV9,few,16,TRBJ1-4,TGTGCCAGCAGCGCTGAAACGGGACGGCGGGATGAAAAACTGTTTTTT,CASSAETGRRDEKLFF
-,TRBV12-3/TRBV12-4,-,15,TRBJ1-1,TGTGCCAGCAGTTGTTTAGGGGTTAGGGACACTGAAGCTTTCTTT,CASSCLGVRDTEAFF
-,TRBV10-3,few,13,TRBJ2-7,TGTGCCATCAGTGCGGCAGGGTTGTACGAGCAGTACTTC,CAISAAGLYEQYF
-,TRBV10-2,-,14,TRBJ1-5,TGCGCCAGCAGGGGGATCGAGGGGAATCAGTCCCAGCATTTT,CASRGIEGNQSQHF
-,TRBV13,few,15,TRBJ2-7,TGTGCCAGCAGCTTAGGCCGACGGTTCTCCTACGAGCAGTACTTC,CASSLGRRFSYEQYF
TRBD1,TRBV7-9,-,15,TRBJ1-1,TGTGCCAGCAGCACCGGACAGGGGGCGCGTACTGAAGCTTTCTTT,CASSTGQGARTEAFF
TRBD1,TRBV29-1,-,14,TRBJ1-2,TGCAGCGTTGATAACGACAGGGATGAGCATGGCTACACCTTC,CSVDNDRDEHGYTF
-,TRBV20-1,-,15,TRBJ2-3,TGCAGTGCCAAACCGGGACCCCGCCTCACAGATACGCAGTATTTT,CSAKPGPRLTDTQYF
-,TRBV20-1,few,10,TRBJ1-5,TGCAGTGCGAGCAATCAGCCCCAGCATTTT,CSASNQPQHF
-,TRBV6-5,few,15,TRBJ2-7,TGTGCCAGCAGTTACGGTGACACGAACTCCTACGAGCAGTACTTC,CASSYGDTNSYEQYF
TRBD1,TRBV6-6,-,16,TRBJ2-1,TGTGCCAGCAGAGACCGGACAGGGGGTTTCATAGAGACCCAGTTCTTC,CASRDRTGGFIETQFF
-,TRBV6-2/TRBV6-3,-,14,TRBJ2-7,TGTGCCAGCAGTTACCGGGGTCCCTACAATGAGCAGTACTTC,CASSYRGPYNEQYF
-,TRBV6-5,-,13,TRBJ2-1,TGTGCCAGCAGACCGACTAGTCTCAGGGAGCAGTTCTTC,CASRPTSLREQFF
-,TRBV20-1,-,13,TRBJ1-1,TGCAGTGCTCCCGACCAGGGGCCCCTACAGGCTTTCTTT,CSAPDQGPLQAFF
-,TRBV11-2,-,15,TRBJ2-3,TGTGCCAGCAGCTCTACATCCTCTAGCACAGATACGCAGTATTTT,CASSSTSSSTDTQYF
TRBD1,TRBV28,-,15,TRBJ1-1,TGTGCCAGCAGTCCCTTACAGGGGAGAAACACTGAAGCTTTCTTT,CASSPLQGRNTEAFF
-,TRBV9,few,15,TRBJ2-7,TGTGCCAGCAGCGAATTGACAGGTTCCTACAATGAGCAGTACTTC,CASSELTGSYNEQYF
-,TRBV4-3,few,18,TRBJ2-1,TGCGCCAGCAGCCAAGATCGGGCAGGCCGGGGACCATACAATGAGCAGTTCTTC,CASSQDRAGRGPYNEQFF
-,TRBV5-1,-,15,TRBJ2-5,TGCGCCAGCAGCTTGGCCTTCGGGGGCCAAGAGACCCAGTACTTC,CASSLAFGGQETQYF
TRBD1,TRBV4-3,-,18,TRBJ2-2,TGCGCCAGCAGCCAAGATACAGGGGCCCCAAAGAGGACCGGGGAGCTGTTTTTT,CASSQDTGAPKRTGELFF
-,TRBV6-5,-,12,TRBJ1-2,TGTGCCAGCAGTGGACCCCTATATGACTACACCTTC,CASSGPLYDYTF
-,TRBV27,-,14,TRBJ2-3,TGTGCCAGCACCTCCTCGAGTAGACCTGATACGCAGTATTTT,CASTSSSRPDTQYF
-,TRBV12-3/TRBV12-4,-,13,TRBJ2-3,TGTGCCAGCACTTTAGGGGAGACAGATACGCAGTATTTT,CASTLGETDTQYF
-,TRBV7-7,-,15,TRBJ2-7,TGTGCTAGCAGCTCATCCCGACAGGTGAAATACGGGCAGTACTTC,CASSSSRQVKYGQYF
-,TRBV20-1,many,11,TRBJ2-7,TGCAGTGCTAGACAGGGGTACGAGCAGTACTTC,CSARQGYEQYF
TRBD2,TRBV6-2/TRBV6-3,-,18,TRBJ2-2,TGTGCCAGCAGTCACCGGGGACTAGCGGGACCGAACACCGGGGAGCTGTTTTTT,CASSHRGLAGPNTGELFF
-,TRBV20-1,-,14,TRBJ2-7,TGCAGTGCGAAAGGGACACTTTCCTTCTACGAGCAGTACTTC,CSAKGTLSFYEQYF
-,TRBV15,-,15,TRBJ1-4,TGTGCCACCAGCAGAGACCCCGCAACTAATGAAAAACTGTTTTTT,CATSRDPATNEKLFF
-,TRBV9,many,16,TRBJ2-1,TGTGCCAGCAGCCCAAGACTCGACTACGGGGGAGATGAGCAGTTCTTC,CASSPRLDYGGDEQFF
-,TRBV6-2/TRBV6-3,-,13,TRBJ1-2,TGTGCCAGCAGTTACTCGGAACTAGATGGTTACACCTTC,CASSYSELDGYTF
-,TRBV5-5,few,15,TRBJ2-3,TGTGCCAGCAGCTTTTTCGGGGGCAATCAGGATACGCAGTATTTT,CASSFFGGNQDTQYF
TRBD1,TRBV5-1,-,14,TRBJ2-5,TGCGCCAACAGCGGACAGGGGGCAGGTGAGACCCAGTACTTC,CANSGQGAGETQYF
TRBD1,TRBV12-3/TRBV12-4,few,15,TRBJ2-2,TGTGCCAGCAGTGGCCGGGACAGGGTTTCCGGGGAGCTGTTTTTT,CASSGRDRVSGELFF
-,TRBV6-5,few,14,TRBJ1-6,TGTGCCAGCAGACGGGGAGTTTCCAATTCACCCCTCCACTTT,CASRRGVSNSPLHF
-,TRBV14,-,13,TRBJ1-1,TGTGCCTGCGGGGTAGGGACGAACACTGAAGCTTTCTTT,CACGVGTNTEAFF
TRBD2,TRBV20-1,few,15,TRBJ2-7,TGCAGTGCTAGTCGGAGCGGGGGGGTACACTATGAGCAGTACTTC,CSASRSGGVHYEQYF
-,TRBV21-1,-,16,TRBJ1-2,TGTGCCAGCAGCAAAGCGCGATCCGGGGGCCCATATGGCTACACCTTC,CASSKARSGGPYGYTF
-,TRBV6-5,-,12,TRBJ1-2,TGTGCCAGCAGTTACGATCGAAGGGGCTACACCTTC,CASSYDRRGYTF
-,TRBV12-3/TRBV12-4,-,18,TRBJ1-6,TGTGCCAGCAGTTCAGGGGTGGGGAGGGCTACCTATAATTCACCCCCCCACTTT,CASSSGVGRATYNSPPHF
-,TRBV4-2,-,14,TRBJ1-2,TGTGCCAGCAGCCAAGATCGGGCTAACCCTGGCTACACCTTC,CASSQDRANPGYTF
TRBD2,TRBV5-4,few,16,TRBJ2-1,TGTGCCAGCAGCTTGGATGGAGCGGGGGTATACAATGAGCAGTTCTTC,CASSLDGAGVYNEQFF
-,TRBV7-2,-,14,TRBJ1-5,TGTGCCAGCAGCAAAGCGACCGGGGATCAGCCCCAGCATTTT,CASSKATGDQPQHF
TRBD1,TRBV28,-,15,TRBJ2-7,TGTGCCAGTGCACAGGGGTCCACCGGCTCCTACGAGCAGTACTTC,CASAQGSTGSYEQYF
TRBD2,TRBV6-1,few,17,TRBJ2-7,TGTGCCAGCAGTCTAGTTTCGATGCGGGGGGGCGAGTACGAGCAGTACTTC,CASSLVSMRGGEYEQYF
TRBD2,TRBV4-1,-,15,TRBJ2-5,TGCGCCAGCAGCCAACCTGGGGGGGACCAAGAGACCCAGTACTTC,CASSQPGGDQETQYF
TRBD1,TRBV4-3,many,15,TRBJ1-2,TGCGCCAGCAGCCAAGATGTGACAGGGAACTATGGCTACACCTTC,CASSQDVTGNYGYTF